A selection of T cell receptor beta chains follows, all from one sample in a study of blood T cell repertoires in COVID-19. Measured with immunoSEQ multiplex PCR; TCRdb has only the in-frame clones, and not every one. The repertoire holds under 200,000 clones, with about 87% as singletons. Sequencing was performed on peripheral blood. The source of these receptors is a man in his sixties with acute or convalescent COVID-19. CDR3s include the opening cysteine and the closing phenylalanine or tryptophan. The order of the fields is V gene, clone size, D gene, J gene, CDR3 DNA, CDR3 protein. D genes are given only for firm matches. For some rows the clone size is stated as once, few or many, or as a class when expanded; others skip it.

V gene: TRBV6-6
clone size: NA
D gene: NA
J gene: TRBJ2-1
CDR3 DNA: TGTGCCAGCCGTAGTCTCTCCTACAATGAGCAGTTCTTC
CDR3 protein: CASRSLSYNEQFF

V gene: TRBV7-2
clone size: NA
D gene: TRBD1
J gene: TRBJ2-7
CDR3 DNA: TGTGCCAGCAGCTACCTCCCGGGACAGGTCTACGAGCAGTACTTC
CDR3 protein: CASSYLPGQVYEQYF

V gene: TRBV6-4
clone size: NA
D gene: NA
J gene: TRBJ2-3
CDR3 DNA: TGTGCCAGCAGTGAGCGGCCCACCGGAGATACGCAGTATTTT
CDR3 protein: CASSERPTGDTQYF

V gene: TRBV5-4
clone size: NA
D gene: NA
J gene: TRBJ1-2
CDR3 DNA: TGTGCCAGCAGCGGAATGACAGGATCCTATGGCTACACCTTC
CDR3 protein: CASSGMTGSYGYTF

V gene: TRBV4-3
clone size: NA
D gene: NA
J gene: TRBJ2-7
CDR3 DNA: TGCGCCAGCAGCCTACAGGGTGGCAACGAGCAGTACTTC
CDR3 protein: CASSLQGGNEQYF

V gene: TRBV24-1
clone size: NA
D gene: TRBD1
J gene: TRBJ1-1
CDR3 DNA: TGTGCCACCAGTGGAGGGGGCGCGGCGTACACTGAAGCTTTCTTT
CDR3 protein: CATSGGGAAYTEAFF

V gene: TRBV11-1
clone size: NA
D gene: TRBD2
J gene: TRBJ2-3
CDR3 DNA: TGTGCCAGCAGCTTAGCGGCTAGCGGGGCGGATACGCAGTATTTT
CDR3 protein: CASSLAASGADTQYF

V gene: TRBV5-6
clone size: NA
D gene: TRBD1
J gene: TRBJ1-2
CDR3 DNA: TGTGCCAGCACGAGAGGACAGGCGATTTATGGCTACACCTTC
CDR3 protein: CASTRGQAIYGYTF

V gene: TRBV27
clone size: NA
D gene: NA
J gene: TRBJ1-1
CDR3 DNA: TGTGCCAGCAGCAAAATCTGGTCCGGAGGGAGTTTGAACACTGAAGCTTTCTTT
CDR3 protein: CASSKIWSGGSLNTEAFF

V gene: TRBV5-8
clone size: NA
D gene: TRBD1
J gene: TRBJ1-5
CDR3 DNA: TGTGCCAGCAGCTTGAGGACAGGGAAGGATCAGCCCCAGCATTTT
CDR3 protein: CASSLRTGKDQPQHF

V gene: TRBV12-5
clone size: NA
D gene: NA
J gene: TRBJ2-6
CDR3 DNA: TGTGCTAGTGGTTTGTCCCTAAGCTCTGGGGCCAACGTCCTGACTTTC
CDR3 protein: CASGLSLSSGANVLTF

V gene: TRBV15
clone size: few
D gene: TRBD2
J gene: TRBJ2-7
CDR3 DNA: TGTGCCACCAGCAGAGATCTAGCGGGAGGCTCCGGGGACGAGCAGTACTTC
CDR3 protein: CATSRDLAGGSGDEQYF

V gene: TRBV9
clone size: NA
D gene: TRBD2
J gene: TRBJ2-1
CDR3 DNA: TGTGCCAGCTCGACTAGCGGGGGATACAATGAGCAGTTCTTC
CDR3 protein: CASSTSGGYNEQFF

V gene: TRBV30
clone size: NA
D gene: TRBD2
J gene: TRBJ2-1
CDR3 DNA: TGTGCCTGGAGTTATCTTGGGGGGGGTGTTTACAATGAGCAGTTCTTC
CDR3 protein: CAWSYLGGGVYNEQFF

V gene: TRBV15
clone size: NA
D gene: NA
J gene: TRBJ1-2
CDR3 DNA: TGTGCCACCAGCAGAGATCTGAGTCACCGGGGAAGGAACTATGGCTACACCTTC
CDR3 protein: CATSRDLSHRGRNYGYTF

V gene: TRBV30
clone size: NA
D gene: NA
J gene: TRBJ1-2
CDR3 DNA: TGTGCCTGGAGTTCAGGGGTAGGCTATGGCTACACCTTC
CDR3 protein: CAWSSGVGYGYTF

V gene: TRBV25-1
clone size: NA
D gene: NA
J gene: TRBJ2-2
CDR3 DNA: TGTGCCAGCAGTGAAGTTGGGCGTCATAACACCGGGGAGCTGTTTTTT
CDR3 protein: CASSEVGRHNTGELFF

V gene: TRBV18
clone size: NA
D gene: NA
J gene: TRBJ1-6
CDR3 DNA: TGTGCCAGCTCACTCGGACTCAATTCACCCCTCCACTTT
CDR3 protein: CASSLGLNSPLHF

V gene: TRBV7-3
clone size: many
D gene: TRBD1
J gene: TRBJ1-1
CDR3 DNA: TGTGCCAGCAGCCCCACAGGGGAGATGGGAACTGAAGCTTTCTTT
CDR3 protein: CASSPTGEMGTEAFF

V gene: TRBV6-6
clone size: once
D gene: NA
J gene: TRBJ2-7
CDR3 DNA: TGTGCCAGCAGTTTGGGGCACTACGAGCAGTACTTC
CDR3 protein: CASSLGHYEQYF

V gene: TRBV27
clone size: NA
D gene: NA
J gene: TRBJ2-3
CDR3 DNA: TGTGCCAGCGCCCAGATTAGCGCTCGCACAGATACGCAGTATTTT
CDR3 protein: CASAQISARTDTQYF

V gene: TRBV29-1
clone size: NA
D gene: NA
J gene: TRBJ1-2
CDR3 DNA: TGCAGCGTTGAAGATAACAGGGTCAGCACTGCCTATGGCTACACCTTC
CDR3 protein: CSVEDNRVSTAYGYTF

V gene: TRBV7-2
clone size: once
D gene: NA
J gene: TRBJ2-1
CDR3 DNA: TGTGCCAGCAGCTTAGGGGCTGTGTACAATGAGCAGTTCTTC
CDR3 protein: CASSLGAVYNEQFF

V gene: TRBV12-5
clone size: NA
D gene: NA
J gene: TRBJ1-6
CDR3 DNA: TGTGCTAGTGGGTTGGAGAGGGTTGATTCACCCCTCCACTTT
CDR3 protein: CASGLERVDSPLHF

V gene: TRBV24-1
clone size: NA
D gene: TRBD1
J gene: TRBJ2-2
CDR3 DNA: TGTGCCACCAGTGGCCGGGACAGGGGGCGCGGGGACACCGGGGAGCTGTTTTTT
CDR3 protein: CATSGRDRGRGDTGELFF

V gene: TRBV5-4
clone size: NA
D gene: TRBD1
J gene: TRBJ1-1
CDR3 DNA: TGTGCCAGCAGCGCAGGGGGTTATGACACTGAAGCTTTCTTT
CDR3 protein: CASSAGGYDTEAFF

V gene: TRBV5-1
clone size: NA
D gene: TRBD1
J gene: TRBJ1-5
CDR3 DNA: TGCGCCAGCAGCCCCGGACAGGGGGGATATAGCAATCAGCCCCAGCATTTT
CDR3 protein: CASSPGQGGYSNQPQHF